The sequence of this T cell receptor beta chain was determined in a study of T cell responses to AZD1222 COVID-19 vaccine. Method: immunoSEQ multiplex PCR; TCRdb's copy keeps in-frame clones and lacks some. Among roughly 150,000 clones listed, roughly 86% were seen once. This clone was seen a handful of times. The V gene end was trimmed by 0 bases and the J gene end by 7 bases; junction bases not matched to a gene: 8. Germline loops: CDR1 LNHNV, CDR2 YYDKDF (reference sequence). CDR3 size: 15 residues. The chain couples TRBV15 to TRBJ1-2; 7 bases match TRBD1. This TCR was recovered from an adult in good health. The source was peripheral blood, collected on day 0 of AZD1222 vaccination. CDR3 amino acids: CATSRDGTARGGYTF. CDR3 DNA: TGTGCCACCAGCAGAGATGGGACAGCAAGGGGTGGCTACACCTTC. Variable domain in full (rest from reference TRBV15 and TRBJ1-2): DAMVIQNPRYQVTQFGKPVTLSCSQTLNHNVMYWYQQKSSQAPKLLFHYYDKDFNNEADTPDNFQSRRPNTSFCFLDIRSPGLGDTAMYLCATSRDGTARGGYTFGSGTRLTVV.